This entry lists 28 T cell receptor beta chains sequenced from one sample in a study of radiotherapy plus CTLA-4 blockade in lung cancer. Measured with immunoSEQ multiplex PCR; TCRdb has only the in-frame clones, and not every one. The sample holds approximately 69,000 clones, around 73% seen once. The sample here was peripheral blood, taken from a patient treated with radiotherapy plus ipilimumab. These receptors came from a human donor with non-small cell lung cancer who had a complete response to radiotherapy plus ipilimumab.

The chain is built from TRBV7-2 and TRBJ1-4; 10 nucleotides agree with TRBD1. The ends lost 5 bases at V and 7 bases at J; junction bases unmatched: 7. This CDR3 contains 15 residues. CDR1 is SGHTA, CDR2 FQGNSA, per germline. CDR3 amino acids: CASSPWGQGFEKLFF. The CDR3 DNA reads as TGTGCCAGCAGCCCCTGGGGACAGGGGTTTGAAAAACTGTTTTTT.

This clone was seen a handful of times. The J gene is TRBJ1-4, the V gene TRBV19; no reliable D call. Germline loops: CDR1 LNHDA, CDR2 SQIVND (reference sequence). The CDR3 loop spans 13 amino acids. V lost 5 bases and J lost 8, with 12 bases in between. CDR3 bases: TGTGCCAGTAGTCTGTCCCGGGCGGAAAAACTGTTTTTT. Translated, it gives CASSLSRAEKLFF.

The chain uses TRBV6-5 and TRBJ1-5; D gene ambiguous. The CDR3 has 14 residues. Germline lookup yields CDR1 MNHEY and CDR2 SVGAGI. V was shortened by 5 bases and J by 9 bases, with 17 bases between the two germline ends. The CDR3 loop reads CASSEDLLGTPQHF. The CDR3 DNA reads TGTGCCAGCAGTGAAGACCTTCTCGGAACGCCCCAGCATTTT.

The chain recombines TRBV7-6 with TRBJ1-2, with TRBD1 matching 7 bases. Losses at the gene ends were 5 bases for V and 4 bases for J; bases not matched to a gene: 4. The CDR3 consists of 13 residues. Germline V lookup: CDR1 SGHVS, CDR2 FNYEAQ. The chain's CDR3 is CASSRQGSYGYTF. The DNA for the CDR3 is TGTGCCAGCAGCCGACAGGGTAGCTATGGCTACACCTTC. Full variable domain (rest looked up from reference TRBV7-6 and TRBJ1-2): GAGVSQSPRYKVTKRGQDVALRCDPISGHVSLYWYRQALGQGPEFLTYFNYEAQQDKSGLPNDRFSAERPEGSISTLTIQRTEQRDSAMYRCASSRQGSYGYTFGSGTRLTVV.

This clone was counted a few times. Here the CDR3 DNA reads TGTGCCAGCAGCTTCAAGAGAACCGGGGAGCTGTTTTTT. It specifies CASSFKRTGELFF. The rearrangement links TRBV7-9 to TRBJ2-2; D is unclear. Germline loops: CDR1 SEHNR, CDR2 FQNEAQ (reference sequence). The germline V and J ends were trimmed by 3 bases and 5 bases, with 7 bases remaining between them. This CDR3 has 13 residues.

The chain recombines TRBV19 with TRBJ2-5; 11 bases fit TRBD2. Germline CDR1 reads LNHDA; CDR2 reads SQIVND (reference sequence). With 4 bases clipped from V and 7 bases from J, the junction kept 11 bases outside the gene matches. This CDR3 spans 16 amino acids. The CDR3 sequence: CASSTGTSGARGTQYF. The CDR3 DNA follows: TGTGCCAGTAGTACCGGGACTAGCGGTGCACGGGGGACCCAGTACTTC. Filled out from reference TRBV19 and TRBJ2-5, the complete variable domain reads DGGITQSPKYLFRKEGQNVTLSCEQNLNHDAMYWYRQDPGQGLRLIYYSQIVNDFQKGDIAEGYSVSREKKESFPLTVTSAQKNPTAFYLCASSTGTSGARGTQYFGPGTRLLVL.

The chain combines TRBV27 with TRBJ1-1, with a tentative D call TRBD1 (6 bases). Trimming took 8 bases from V and 1 from J, leaving 11 bases between them. The CDR3 consists of 13 residues. Germline loops: CDR1 MNHEY, CDR2 SMNVEV (reference sequence). DNA of the CDR3: TGTGCCAGCTGGGGGCCCTGGAACACTGAAGCTTTCTTT. Its translation is CASWGPWNTEAFF.

The J gene is TRBJ1-1, the V gene TRBV30, with 8 bases aligning to TRBD1. V shed 1 base, J shed 3 bases, and the junction held 7 bases outside the gene matches. From germline, CDR1 is GTSNPN and CDR2 SVGIG (reference sequence). This CDR3 comprises 15 residues. The DNA of the CDR3 is TGTGCCTGGAGTGAAGGGGCAGGGGGCTACACTGAAGCTTTCTTT. The encoded protein is CAWSEGAGGYTEAFF.

The chain recombines TRBV6-5 with TRBJ2-1, with 9 bases that match TRBD1. Germline CDR1 reads MNHEY; CDR2 reads SVGAGI. The CDR3 consists of 15 residues. J was trimmed by 3 bases and V by 5 bases; bases with no gene match: 5. The CDR3 is CASSAGTGHYNEQFF. Here the CDR3 DNA reads TGTGCCAGCAGTGCCGGGACAGGGCACTACAATGAGCAGTTCTTC.

In its sample, this clone was seen once. CDR3 DNA sequence: TGTGCCAGCAGCGTAGGTCTTGCCTCTGGCTACAATGAGCAGTTCTTC. As protein: CASSVGLASGYNEQFF. The genes are TRBV9 and TRBJ2-1; D call uncertain. This CDR3 contains 16 residues. Germline V gene data show CDR1 as SGDLS and CDR2 as YYNGEE. Deletions cut 0 bases from V and 3 bases from J, with 13 bases between.

In the case of this clone: Germline is not matched at one junction end, which may reflect a read error. This chain connects TRBV7-7 to TRBJ2-5; D possibly matches TRBD1 or TRBD2 (7 bases each). This CDR3 spans 15 amino acids. Germline V gene data show CDR1 as SSHAT and CDR2 as FNYEAQ (reference sequence). For the CDR3, the DNA is TGTGCTAGCAGCTTTCACAGGGGAGGGGGAGAGACCCAGTACTTC. Amino acids: CASSFHRGGGETQYF. The full variable domain, its missing parts supplied by reference TRBV7-7 and TRBJ2-5, is GAGVSQSPRYKVTKRGQDVTLRCDPISSHATLYWYQQALGQGPEFLTYFNYEAQPDKSGLPSDRFSAERPEGSISTLTIQRTEQRDSAMYRCASSFHRGGGETQYFGPGTRLLVL.

The chain links TRBV12-5 to TRBJ1-6; no clear D. The CDR3 has 17 amino acids. Germline values: CDR1 LGHNT, CDR2 FRNRAP. Trimming stripped 0 bases from V and 2 bases from J, with 11 bases between. CDR3 in DNA: TGTGCTAGTGGTTTGGTACAAGGGTCCGCCTATAATTCACCCCTCCACTTT. Amino acid sequence: CASGLVQGSAYNSPLHF. Full variable domain (remainder filled in from reference TRBV12-5 and TRBJ1-6): DARVTQTPRHKVTEMGQEVTMRCQPILGHNTVFWYRQTMMQGLELLAYFRNRAPLDDSGMPKDRFSAEMPDATLATLKIQPSEPRDSAVYFCASGLVQGSAYNSPLHFGNGTRLTVT.

The rearrangement joins TRBV9 to TRBJ2-3; no definite D call. Trimming removed 3 bases at V and 0 bases at J, with 8 bases between. The length of the CDR3 is 14 residues. Germline CDR1 is SGDLS and CDR2 is YYNGEE. For the CDR3, the DNA is TGTGCCAGCAGCGCCTCTCAGAGCACAGATACGCAGTATTTT. It translates to CASSASQSTDTQYF.

This sequence joins TRBV6-6 and TRBJ1-5, with 8 positions matching TRBD1. The CDR3 has 14 residues. The V gene's germline CDR1 is MNHNY and CDR2 SVGAGI (reference sequence). Trimming took 5 bases from V and 11 from J; bases not matched to a gene: 11. The chain's CDR3 is CASSPGQGSGAQHF. Here the CDR3 DNA reads TGTGCCAGCAGTCCCGGACAGGGTAGCGGAGCCCAGCATTTT.

As regards this clone: An end of the junction does not agree with germline; a read error may underlie this. The J gene is TRBJ1-2, the V gene TRBV6-5; 11 bases line up with TRBD1. CDR3 size: 15 residues. Germline loops: CDR1 MNHEY, CDR2 SVGAGI. CDR3 sequence: CASTYGDRGSGRYTF. The CDR3 nucleotides read TGTGCCAGCACTTACGGGGACAGGGGGTCAGGGCGCTACACCTTC.

The chain combines TRBV27 with TRBJ1-1, with 7 bases matching TRBD1. V shed 4 bases and J 2 bases; nucleotides not matched to a gene: 4. Looked up from germline, CDR1 is MNHEY and CDR2 is SMNVEV (reference sequence). CDR3 size: 14 residues. CDR3 in DNA: TGTGCCAGCAGTTGGTTAGGGGGCAACACTGAAGCTTTCTTT. This codes for CASSWLGGNTEAFF.

The chain has TRBV18 and TRBJ1-5; D may be TRBD1 (6 bases). The germline CDR1 and CDR2 sequences are KGHSH and LQKENI. V was cut by 2 bases and J by 0 bases, with 11 bases left in between. The length of the CDR3 is 16 residues. The CDR3 DNA follows: TGTGCCAGCTCACCAACAGGGTCAAATAGCAATCAGCCCCAGCATTTT. Translation gives CASSPTGSNSNQPQHF.

The chain uses TRBV7-2 and TRBJ2-6; a possible D gene is TRBD2 (6 bases). Germline CDR1 SGHTA, CDR2 FQGNSA. The CDR3 is 16 residues long. The V and J ends lost 0 bases and 4 bases respectively, with 10 bases between them. The CDR3 DNA follows: TGTGCCAGCAGCTTAGCGAGCGGGTTAGGGGCCAACGTCCTGACTTTC. Translated, it gives CASSLASGLGANVLTF.

The chain is built from TRBV29-1 and TRBJ1-3; no definite D call. Germline V gene sequence: CDR1 SQVTM, CDR2 ANQGSEA. The CDR3 has 13 residues. V was trimmed by 7 bases and J by 2 bases, leaving 12 bases between them. CDR3 DNA: TGCAGCGCCACCCCAGGCCCTGGAAACACCATATATTTT. Amino acid sequence: CSATPGPGNTIYF.

This clone has only a few counts. This CDR3 reads CAISEESGNRDTQYF. The CDR3 DNA reads TGTGCCATCAGTGAAGAGTCAGGGAACCGGGATACGCAGTATTTT. The chain combines TRBV10-3 with TRBJ2-3, with D tentatively TRBD1 (5 bases). CDR1 and CDR2 (germline): ENHRY, SYGVKD. CDR3 size: 15 residues. V gave up 3 bases and J gave up 6 bases, with 16 bases separating them.

This chain links TRBV9 with TRBJ1-4; 9 bases are shared with TRBD1. The ends lost 4 bases at V and 5 bases at J; junction bases unmatched: 3. Germline V gives CDR1 SGDLS, CDR2 YYNGEE. This CDR3 has 14 residues. The CDR3 sequence: CASSTGQGNEKLFF. The DNA for the CDR3 is TGTGCCAGCAGCACTGGACAGGGGAATGAAAAACTGTTTTTT.

The rearrangement joins TRBV10-1 to TRBJ2-1; 12 bases are a match to TRBD2. Germline CDR1 is WNHNN and CDR2 is SYGVQD (reference sequence). The CDR3 runs 15 residues. Germline trimming cut 10 bases from V and 5 bases from J; bases unmatched to any gene: 9. In nucleotides, the CDR3 is TGCGCCACCTCTAGCGGGGGGGTAAATAACAATGAGCAGTTCTTC. Amino acid sequence: CATSSGGVNNNEQFF.

The J gene is TRBJ2-1, the V gene TRBV4-1, with 8 nucleotides matching TRBD1. The CDR3 totals 13 residues. Germline V CDR1 and CDR2: MGHRA, YSYEKL. Trimming cost V 7 bases and J 7 bases; bases outside gene matches: 6. The CDR3 sequence: CASNHQGANEQFF. In DNA form, the CDR3 reads TGCGCCAGCAACCACCAGGGGGCTAATGAGCAGTTCTTC.

Only a few counts were recorded for this clone. This rearrangement joins TRBV5-1 to TRBJ2-1; TRBD1 matches 9 bases. The CDR3 sequence is 16 residues long. Germline CDR1 and CDR2: SGHRS and YFSETQ. V was clipped by 2 bases and J by 5 bases; unmatched bases: 8. CDR3 protein: CASSFRVGQGNNEQFF. In nucleotides, the CDR3 is TGCGCCAGCAGCTTCCGGGTGGGACAGGGCAACAATGAGCAGTTCTTC.

The V and J genes are TRBV6-5 and TRBJ2-3, with D possibly TRBD2 on 5 matching bases. Trimming took off 0 bases at V and 2 bases at J, with 12 bases between the two ends. The CDR3 has 16 residues. The germline gives CDR1 MNHEY, CDR2 SVGAGI. This CDR3 reads CASSYSGRGSTDTQYF. The CDR3 DNA sequence: TGTGCCAGCAGTTACTCGGGGAGAGGGTCCACAGATACGCAGTATTTT.

The chain links TRBV5-6 to TRBJ1-1, with a possible D match to TRBD1 (6 bases). From germline, CDR1 is SGHDT and CDR2 YYEEEE. The CDR3 covers 15 residues. Deletions cut 9 bases from V and 0 bases from J, with 18 bases between. As DNA, the CDR3 is TGTGCCACCGGGGGGGGGCGCGGTATGAACACTGAAGCTTTCTTT. Translated: CATGGGRGMNTEAFF.

The chain recombines TRBV9 with TRBJ1-2; maybe TRBD1 (5 bases). The CDR3 has 15 residues. CDR1 and CDR2 (germline): SGDLS, YYNGEE. V shed 0 bases and J shed 3 bases, with 12 bases lying between them. The CDR3 DNA reads TGTGCCAGCAGCGTAGCGGAGGGGCTAGACTATGGCTACACCTTC. Encoded protein: CASSVAEGLDYGYTF.

V is TRBV6-1 and J is TRBJ2-5; the match to TRBD1 covers 8 bases. In germline, CDR1 is MNHNS, CDR2 SASEGT. V was clipped by 5 bases and J by 2 bases; unmatched bases: 7. The CDR3 has 15 amino acids. The CDR3 nucleotides are TGTGCCAGCAGTCCACAGGGGGTAGGGCAAGAGACCCAGTACTTC. This sequence encodes CASSPQGVGQETQYF.